This T cell receptor beta chain comes out of a study of blood T cell repertoires in COVID-19. Using immunoSEQ multiplex PCR, the repertoire was profiled, and TCRdb retains in-frame clones only, with some absent. In the table there are approximately 260,000 clones, approximately 78% of which are singletons. This clone was picked up one time. CDR3 length: 20 residues. Germline V lookup: CDR1 KGHDR, CDR2 SFDVKD. The trim removed 3 bases at V and 0 bases at J, leaving 19 bases unmatched. The chain joins TRBV24-1 to TRBJ2-7; 7 bases fit TRBD2. The receptor was isolated from a woman aged 55-75 years with active or convalescent COVID-19. Sequencing input: peripheral blood. CDR3 amino acids: CATSDPPRGEPSPSSYEQYF. For the CDR3, the DNA is TGTGCCACCAGTGATCCCCCTCGGGGGGAACCGTCCCCCAGCTCCTACGAGCAGTACTTC.